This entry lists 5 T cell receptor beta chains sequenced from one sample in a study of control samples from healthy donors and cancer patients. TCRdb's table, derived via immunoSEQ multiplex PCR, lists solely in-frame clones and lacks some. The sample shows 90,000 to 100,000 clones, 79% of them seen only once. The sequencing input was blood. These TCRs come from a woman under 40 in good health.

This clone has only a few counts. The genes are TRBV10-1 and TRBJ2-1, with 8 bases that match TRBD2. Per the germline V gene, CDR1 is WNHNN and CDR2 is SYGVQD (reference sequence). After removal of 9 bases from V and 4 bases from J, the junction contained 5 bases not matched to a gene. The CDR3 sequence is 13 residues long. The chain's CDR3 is CARNGGVYNEQFF. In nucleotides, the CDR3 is TGCGCCAGAAACGGGGGGGTTTACAATGAGCAGTTCTTC.

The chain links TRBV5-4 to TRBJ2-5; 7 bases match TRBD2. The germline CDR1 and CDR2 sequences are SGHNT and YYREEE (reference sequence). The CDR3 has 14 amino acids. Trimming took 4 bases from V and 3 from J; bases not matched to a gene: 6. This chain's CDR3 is CASSPWGTKETQYF. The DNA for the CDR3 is TGTGCCAGCAGCCCCTGGGGGACTAAAGAGACCCAGTACTTC.

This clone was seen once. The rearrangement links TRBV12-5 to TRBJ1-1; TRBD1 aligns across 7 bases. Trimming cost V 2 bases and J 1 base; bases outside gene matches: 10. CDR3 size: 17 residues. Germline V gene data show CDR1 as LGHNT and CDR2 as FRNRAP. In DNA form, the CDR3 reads TGTGCTAGTGGTTTGTGGACAGGTGCCTACCAGAACACTGAAGCTTTCTTT. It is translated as CASGLWTGAYQNTEAFF.

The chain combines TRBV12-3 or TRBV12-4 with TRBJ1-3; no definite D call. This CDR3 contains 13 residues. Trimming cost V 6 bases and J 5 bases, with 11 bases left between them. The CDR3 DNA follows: TGTGCCAGCAGGGGTACCGGGCGAAACACCATATATTTT. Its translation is CASRGTGRNTIYF.

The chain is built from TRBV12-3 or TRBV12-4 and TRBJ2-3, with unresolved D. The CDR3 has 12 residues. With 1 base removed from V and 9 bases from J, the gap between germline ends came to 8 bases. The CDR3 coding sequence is TGTGCCAGCAGTTTAGACCCCGCAACGCAGTATTTT. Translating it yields CASSLDPATQYF.